This TCR beta chain was identified during a study of regulatory T cells in long-lasting Graves disease. CDR3 size: 15 residues. The V gene's germline CDR1 is SEHNR and CDR2 FQNEAQ (reference sequence). V lost 5 bases and J lost 5, with 16 bases in between. Time point given: newly diagnosed GD, antithyroid drugs for less than 3 months. From PBMCs, RNA was extracted and then used to make the TCR library. The table lists this clonotype with many counts. According to the study, TCR beta libraries were built with iRepertoire HTBI primers and CDR3-region Arm-PCR. Via MiXCR, TCRdb re-called the multiplex PCR reads, giving one row per CDR3 protein. Of around 460,000 distinct CDR3 sequences in the sample, 14% were seen once. The same sample was also studied in work on T cells in Graves' hyperthyroidism and ophthalmopathy. That report notes: Exclusion followed for patients with uncontrolled infection, other autoimmune disease, pregnancy or lactation. HTBI primers were used for first-round RT-PCR of the TCR CDR3. The authors' 13 V-J model separated ophthalmopathy from stable hyperthyroidism.

The genes are TRBV7-9 and TRBJ2-1, with D tentatively TRBD2 (6 bases). This specimen was peripheral blood mononuclear cells (PBMCs), taken at new diagnosis, from a patient treated with antithyroid drugs. The TCR was taken from a woman in her fifties or sixties with Graves disease. This CDR3 is CASSPQGGNHNEQFF. The CDR3 DNA reads TGTGCCAGCAGCCCCCAAGGCGGGAATCACAATGAGCAGTTCTTC.